The 15 T cell receptor beta chains listed next were all sequenced from one sample in a study of neurological immune-mediated disorders. TCRdb analysed the 5' RACE reads with MiXCR anew, one entry per CDR3 protein. The table shows roughly 50,000 distinct CDR3 sequences, with 3.5% to 5.5% occurring only once. Material: PBMCs. Receptors originate from a woman aged 55-69 years with multiple sclerosis.

CDR3 amino acids: CATSRDTRSDTQYF. The CDR3 nucleotides are TGTGCCACCAGCAGAGATACTAGGTCAGATACGCAGTATTTT. This chain links TRBV15 with TRBJ2-3, with D perhaps TRBD2 (5 bases). CDR1 and CDR2 from the germline V gene are LNHNV and YYDKDF (reference sequence). CDR3 length equals 14 residues. V lost 0 bases, J lost 4 bases, and 8 bases lay in between. The variable domain in full, with the rest retrieved from reference TRBV15 and TRBJ2-3, is DAMVIQNPRYQVTQFGKPVTLSCSQTLNHNVMYWYQQKSSQAPKLLFHYYDKDFNNEADTPDNFQSRRPNTSFCFLDIRSPGLGDTAMYLCATSRDTRSDTQYFGPGTRLTVL.

This clonotype has a count of ten or more. Sequence at one end of the junction differs from germline and may be a read error. The chain is built from TRBV10-3 and TRBJ2-7; a possible D gene is TRBD2 (5 bases). The CDR3 length is 11 residues. The germline V gene encodes CDR1 ENHRY and CDR2 SYGVKD. In DNA form, the CDR3 reads TGTGCCATCAGTGCCGAAGGACTTTGGTTCTTC. Protein sequence: CAISAEGLWFF.

Only a few counts were recorded for this clonotype. V is TRBV28 and J is TRBJ2-7, with unresolved D. Germline V gene sequence: CDR1 MDHEN, CDR2 SYDVKM. The CDR3 has 13 residues. The germline V and J ends were trimmed by 2 bases and 0 bases, with 5 bases remaining between them. The chain's CDR3 is CASSLDVSYEQYF. The CDR3 bases are TGTGCCAGCAGTTTAGACGTCTCCTACGAGCAGTACTTC.

This clonotype was observed a handful of times. CDR3 region: CASSLAGRYNEQFF. The CDR3 nucleotides are TGTGCCAGCAGCTTAGCGGGTCGGTACAATGAGCAGTTCTTC. The gene calls are TRBV7-7 and TRBJ2-1, with D unresolved. CDR1 SSHAT and CDR2 FNYEAQ come from the germline V gene (reference sequence). The CDR3 spans 14 residues. Trimming removed 0 bases at V and 4 bases at J, with 7 bases between.

This clonotype has a handful of counts. The chain combines TRBV9 with TRBJ2-1, with TRBD1 as a possible D gene (6 bases). The CDR3 runs 14 residues. Per the germline V gene, CDR1 is SGDLS and CDR2 is YYNGEE. V gave up 0 bases and J gave up 5 bases, with 9 bases separating them. CDR3 residues: CASSVADRNNEQFF. The CDR3 DNA reads as TGTGCCAGCAGCGTAGCGGACAGAAACAATGAGCAGTTCTTC.

The table lists this clonotype with a few counts. The chain is built from TRBV20-1 and TRBJ2-3; unclear D gene. V was shortened by 6 bases and J by 1 base, with 8 bases between the two germline ends. The CDR3 is 12 amino acids. The V gene's germline CDR1 is DFQATT and CDR2 SNEGSKA (reference sequence). The CDR3 reads CSAQWGTDTQYF. Here the CDR3 DNA reads TGCAGTGCCCAGTGGGGCACAGATACGCAGTATTTT.

This chain links TRBV7-2 with TRBJ2-7, with 8 bases matching TRBD1. In germline, CDR1 is SGHTA, CDR2 FQGNSA. This CDR3 is 15 amino acids long. V shed 5 bases, J shed 3 bases, and the junction held 9 bases outside the gene matches. CDR3 in amino acids: CASSLTGTGFYEQYF. The CDR3, as DNA: TGTGCCAGCAGCCTGACCGGGACAGGTTTCTACGAGCAGTACTTC.

This clonotype was recorded at least ten times. The CDR3 reads CASSLFLAPTRGNEQFF. In DNA form, the CDR3 reads TGTGCCAGCAGTTTATTCCTAGCGCCCACCCGGGGGAATGAGCAGTTCTTC. The rearrangement joins TRBV28 to TRBJ2-1; possibly TRBD2 for D (6 bases). CDR1 MDHEN and CDR2 SYDVKM come from the germline V gene. Trimming pared 1 base from V and 7 bases from J, leaving 20 bases between. The length of the CDR3 is 17 residues. Full variable domain (missing parts from reference TRBV28 and TRBJ2-1): DVKVTQSSRYLVKRTGEKVFLECVQDMDHENMFWYRQDPGLGLRLIYFSYDVKMKEKGDIPEGYSVSREKKERFSLILESASTNQTSMYLCASSLFLAPTRGNEQFFGPGTRLTVL.

This chain joins TRBV7-2 and TRBJ2-5, with 9 positions matching TRBD1. The CDR3 covers 15 residues. Germline V gene sequence: CDR1 SGHTA, CDR2 FQGNSA. V lost 4 bases to trimming and J lost 4 bases; unmatched junction nucleotides: 7. The CDR3 region has the DNA TGTGCCAGCAGCTCGGCCGGGGACAGGGTAGAGACCCAGTACTTC. It codes for CASSSAGDRVETQYF.

The table lists this clonotype with many counts. The chain recombines TRBV5-1 with TRBJ2-1; a possible D gene is TRBD2 (6 bases). V lost 4 bases to trimming and J lost 5 bases, with 16 bases between them. The germline gives CDR1 SGHRS, CDR2 YFSETQ. The length of the CDR3 is 15 residues. DNA of the CDR3: TGCGCCAGCAGCCGTGGGCCTAGCGAAAACAATGAGCAGTTCTTC. Its protein is CASSRGPSENNEQFF. The complete variable domain, with remaining parts taken from reference TRBV5-1 and TRBJ2-1, reads KAGVTQTPRYLIKTRGQQVTLSCSPISGHRSVSWYQQTPGQGLQFLFEYFSETQRNKGNFPGRFSGRQFSNSRSEMNVSTLELGDSALYLCASSRGPSENNEQFFGPGTRLTVL.

In its sample, this clonotype was seen many times. The V gene is TRBV5-1, the J gene TRBJ2-1; D remains unclear. The CDR3 length is 13 residues. Looked up from germline, CDR1 is SGHRS and CDR2 is YFSETQ. V shed 1 base and J shed 10 bases, with 12 bases lying between them. CDR3 DNA sequence: TGCGCCAGCAGCTTGAGGCCCCGTATAGAGCAGTTCTTC. Translation: CASSLRPRIEQFF. The full variable domain, rest sourced from reference TRBV5-1 and TRBJ2-1, is KAGVTQTPRYLIKTRGQQVTLSCSPISGHRSVSWYQQTPGQGLQFLFEYFSETQRNKGNFPGRFSGRQFSNSRSEMNVSTLELGDSALYLCASSLRPRIEQFFGPGTRLTVL.

This clonotype was found a few times. The rearrangement uses TRBV12-3 or TRBV12-4 and TRBJ2-3; 9 bases align to TRBD2. This CDR3 has 16 residues. The ends lost 2 bases at V and 4 bases at J; junction bases unmatched: 7. This CDR3 is CASSLSAGGRADTQYF. Here the CDR3 DNA reads TGTGCCAGCAGTTTAAGCGCGGGAGGGCGCGCAGATACGCAGTATTTT.

At least ten counts were recorded for this clonotype. The V and J genes are TRBV10-3 and TRBJ2-1; D not resolved. The CDR3 has 12 amino acids. Germline V CDR1 and CDR2: ENHRY, SYGVKD. Trimming removed 3 bases from V and 14 bases from J, with 14 bases in between. The CDR3 loop is CAISDGVVMEFF. The DNA for the CDR3 is TGTGCCATCAGTGACGGAGTGGTTATGGAGTTCTTC.

This clonotype has at least ten counts. CDR3 in amino acids: CASSQKQSYEQYF. CDR3 DNA sequence: TGCGCCAGCAGCCAGAAACAAAGCTACGAGCAGTACTTC. This rearrangement joins TRBV4-3 to TRBJ2-7; no clear D. Deletions cut 3 bases from V and 3 bases from J, with 9 bases between. CDR3 length equals 13 residues. From germline, CDR1 is LGHNA and CDR2 YSLEER.

This clonotype was counted ten times or more. The chain carries TRBV5-4 and TRBJ2-3; D perhaps matches TRBD2 (5 bases). Deletions cut 0 bases from V and 4 bases from J, with 9 bases between. CDR3 size: 14 residues. Looked up from germline, CDR1 is SGHNT and CDR2 is YYREEE (reference sequence). In nucleotides, the CDR3 is TGTGCCAGCAGCTTGGTCCTAGCCCCAGATACGCAGTATTTT. Its translation: CASSLVLAPDTQYF.